Below are 21 T cell receptor beta chains sequenced from a single sample in a study of blood T cell repertoires in COVID-19. Sequenced by immunoSEQ multiplex PCR; TCRdb stores in-frame clones only, minus some. The table shows approximately 160,000 clones, with approximately 84% occurring only once. The sample was peripheral blood. These receptors were collected from a man aged 40-50 years who had recovered from COVID-19.

The V gene is TRBV9, the J gene TRBJ2-5, with D maybe TRBD2 (5 bases). Per germline, CDR1 SGDLS and CDR2 YYNGEE. V was cut by 2 bases and J by 1 base, with 9 bases left in between. This CDR3 contains 14 residues. The CDR3 coding sequence is TGTGCCAGCAGCGTGCGTAGCGCCCAAGAGACCCAGTACTTC. Protein product: CASSVRSAQETQYF.

The chain employs TRBV4-2 and TRBJ1-5, with 11 bases identical to TRBD1. Per germline, CDR1 LGHNA and CDR2 YNFKEQ. CDR3 length: 16 residues. V lost 5 bases, J lost 4 bases, and 7 bases stayed unmatched. In DNA, the CDR3 is TGTGCCAGCAGCGGCGGGGACAGGGGGAAGAATCAGCCCCAGCATTTT. Translation: CASSGGDRGKNQPQHF.

This chain joins TRBV6-5 and TRBJ1-5, with 7 nucleotides matching TRBD1. Germline CDR1 reads MNHEY; CDR2 reads SVGAGI. The CDR3 has 15 residues. V shed 4 bases, J shed 0 bases, and the junction held 3 bases outside the gene matches. The CDR3 protein is CASSLGQYSNQPQHF. The CDR3 DNA reads as TGTGCCAGCAGTTTGGGACAGTATAGCAATCAGCCCCAGCATTTT.

This clone has a handful of counts. The chain joins TRBV23-1 to TRBJ2-7; 7 positions agree with TRBD1. TRBV23-1 is flagged as an ORF with uncertain function. Unmatched junction bases numbered 5, after V lost 0 bases and J lost 3 bases. The CDR3 contains 15 residues. CDR3 sequence reads: CASSQSGRDSYEQYF. The CDR3 bases are TGCGCCAGCAGTCAATCGGGTAGGGACAGCTACGAGCAGTACTTC.

The gene calls are TRBV2 and TRBJ2-3; weak D call: TRBD2 (7 bases). The germline V gene has CDR1 SNHLY and CDR2 FYNNEI. The ends were cut back, 7 bases at V and 9 bases at J, with 20 bases in the middle. The CDR3 has 14 amino acids. The CDR3 DNA follows: TGTGCCAGCAACGCCCCGCCGGGGGGCCTAACGCAGTATTTT. It specifies CASNAPPGGLTQYF.

The CDR3 region is CASSPSREPTRFDTQYF. The CDR3 DNA sequence: TGTGCCAGCAGCCCTTCCCGGGAGCCGACTCGGTTTGATACGCAGTATTTT. The V call is TRBV3-1 (or the pseudogene TRBV3-2), the J call TRBJ2-3, with D possibly being TRBD2 (6 bases). The CDR3 is 17 amino acids. Germline V gene lookup returns CDR1 LGHDT and CDR2 YNNKEL (reference sequence). Trimming removed 4 bases from V and 6 bases from J, with 23 bases in between.

This chain uses TRBV18 with TRBJ2-7, with 7 bases lining up with TRBD1. Germline assignment: CDR1 KGHSH and CDR2 LQKENI. Trimming cost V 3 bases and J 3 bases; bases outside gene matches: 2. This CDR3 spans 13 amino acids. CDR3 in amino acids: CASSPGTVYEQYF. For the CDR3, the DNA is TGTGCCAGCTCACCCGGGACAGTCTACGAGCAGTACTTC.

V and J are TRBV6-5 and TRBJ2-1; 13 nucleotides align to TRBD2. Germline CDR1 and CDR2: MNHEY and SVGAGI. This CDR3 region has 15 residues. J gave up 7 bases and V 2 bases, and 2 bases lay outside the gene matches. CDR3 sequence reads: CASSYGLAGVNEQFF. CDR3 nucleotide sequence: TGTGCCAGCAGTTACGGACTAGCGGGAGTAAATGAGCAGTTCTTC.

The V gene is TRBV18, the J gene TRBJ2-1; 11 bases fit TRBD1. Trimming cost V 6 bases and J 6 bases; bases outside gene matches: 7. CDR1 is KGHSH and CDR2 is LQKENI in the germline V gene. CDR3 length: 15 residues. The CDR3 DNA reads TGTGCCAGCTCCCTCGGACAGGGGGCGACCAATGAGCAGTTCTTC. This codes for CASSLGQGATNEQFF.

The chain carries TRBV5-5 and TRBJ1-4; D gene unclear. V lost 5 bases, J lost 7 bases, and 18 bases lay in between. The CDR3 extends over 15 amino acids. Germline values: CDR1 SGHKS, CDR2 YYEKEE (reference sequence). For the CDR3, the DNA is TGTGCCAGCAGTTTAGCACAGAGAGGGAGTGAAAAACTGTTTTTT. Translation: CASSLAQRGSEKLFF. The full variable domain, in which reference TRBV5-5 and TRBJ1-4 provide the parts outside the CDR3, is DAGVTQSPTHLIKTRGQQVTLRCSPISGHKSVSWYQQVLGQGPQFIFQYYEKEERGRGNFPDRFSARQFPNYSSELNVNALLLGDSALYLCASSLAQRGSEKLFFGSGTQLSVL.

The chain joins TRBV14 to TRBJ1-2; TRBD1 matches at 7 bases. Trimming took 5 bases from V and 10 from J; bases not matched to a gene: 7. Germline values: CDR1 SGHDN, CDR2 FVKESK. The CDR3 runs to 12 residues. The CDR3 DNA sequence: TGTGCCAGCAGCTACGGGGACAGCATCTACACCTTC. Protein sequence: CASSYGDSIYTF.

This clone was observed once. The chain has TRBV10-3 and TRBJ1-1, with 9 bases matching TRBD1. CDR1 is ENHRY, CDR2 SYGVKD, per germline. This CDR3 contains 15 residues. Trimming cost V 10 bases and J 1 base; bases outside gene matches: 10. The chain's CDR3 is CATGVRGQGNTEAFF. The CDR3 nucleotides read TGTGCCACCGGGGTTCGGGGACAGGGGAACACTGAAGCTTTCTTT.

This rearrangement joins TRBV6-1 to TRBJ2-7, with D unresolved. V lost 1 base, J lost 3 bases, and 4 bases lay in between. The CDR3 spans 12 residues. Germline V gene lookup returns CDR1 MNHNS and CDR2 SASEGT. The chain's CDR3 is CASSEGHYEQYF. In nucleotides, the CDR3 is TGTGCCAGCAGTGAAGGTCACTACGAGCAGTACTTC.

The chain carries TRBV6-6 and TRBJ2-3, with D possibly being TRBD2 (5 bases). Germline V CDR1 and CDR2: MNHNY, SVGAGI (reference sequence). The V gene lost 2 bases and the J gene lost 3 bases, with 9 bases spanning the gap. The CDR3 covers 14 residues. CDR3 nucleotides: TGTGCCAGCAGTTACGGGCTAGCTACAGATACGCAGTATTTT. This codes for CASSYGLATDTQYF.

The V call is TRBV3-1 (or the pseudogene TRBV3-2), the J call TRBJ2-1; D unresolved. The germline V and J ends were trimmed by 3 bases and 9 bases, with 9 bases remaining between them. CDR3 length: 12 residues. CDR1 LGHDT and CDR2 YNNKEL come from the germline V gene (reference sequence). The CDR3 spells CASSQSTGEQFF. CDR3 nucleotides: TGTGCCAGCAGCCAGTCTACGGGTGAGCAGTTCTTC.

V and J are TRBV7-8 and TRBJ2-5; TRBD2 matches 10 bases. This CDR3 has 16 amino acids. Looked up from germline, CDR1 is SGHVS and CDR2 is FQNEAQ. V was pared by 2 bases and J by 3 bases, with 6 bases of the junction left unmatched. The CDR3 sequence is CASSLLVGLAEETQYF. In DNA, the CDR3 is TGTGCCAGCAGCTTATTGGTCGGACTAGCGGAAGAGACCCAGTACTTC. The full variable domain, in which reference TRBV7-8 and TRBJ2-5 provide the parts outside the CDR3, is GAGVSQSPRYKVAKRGQDVALRCDPISGHVSLFWYQQALGQGPEFLTYFQNEAQLDKSGLPSDRFFAERPEGSVSTLKIQRTQQEDSAVYLCASSLLVGLAEETQYFGPGTRLLVL.

In its sample, this clone was seen a few times. V gene TRBV6-5 combines with J gene TRBJ1-5, with D unresolved. The CDR3 is 15 residues long. Trimming cost V 5 bases and J 7 bases, with 18 bases left between them. Looked up from germline, CDR1 is MNHEY and CDR2 is SVGAGI. The DNA of the CDR3 is TGTGCCAGCAGTCCGTATCCTGGAGGGCCGCAGCCCCAGCATTTT. Protein product: CASSPYPGGPQPQHF.

The rearrangement links TRBV2 to TRBJ2-3; a possible D gene is TRBD2 (6 bases). The ends were cut back, 5 bases at V and 2 bases at J, with 11 bases in the middle. Germline CDR1 is SNHLY and CDR2 is FYNNEI. The CDR3 runs 14 residues. CDR3 nucleotide sequence: TGTGCCAGCAGTAAGGGAGGAAACACAGATACGCAGTATTTT. This sequence encodes CASSKGGNTDTQYF. The variable domain in full, with the rest retrieved from reference TRBV2 and TRBJ2-3, is EPEVTQTPSHQVTQMGQEVILRCVPISNHLYFYWYRQILGQKVEFLVSFYNNEISEKSEIFDDQFSVERPDGSNFTLKIRSTKLEDSAMYFCASSKGGNTDTQYFGPGTRLTVL.

This clone has only one observation. Distinct nucleotide sequences in the sample also encode this CDR3. This sequence joins TRBV5-5 and TRBJ2-7; 8 bases match TRBD2. The CDR3 consists of 15 residues. V was pared by 0 bases and J by 4 bases, with 6 bases of the junction left unmatched. Germline lookup yields CDR1 SGHKS and CDR2 YYEKEE (reference sequence). DNA for the CDR3: TGTGCCAGCAGCTTGGAGGGGCGGGGGGTATACGAGCAGTACTTC. It codes for CASSLEGRGVYEQYF.

Only one count was recorded for this clone. The rearrangement joins TRBV27 to TRBJ2-1, with 9 bases matching TRBD2. The CDR3 runs 15 residues. V dropped 6 bases and J dropped 4; count of bases not matched to a gene: 7. Germline V gives CDR1 MNHEY, CDR2 SMNVEV (reference sequence). The CDR3 bases are TGTGCCAGCAGGTTAGCAGCGGGAGGTTACAATGAGCAGTTCTTC. Its translation: CASRLAAGGYNEQFF.

The chain combines TRBV28 with TRBJ2-7; TRBD2 aligns across 7 bases. The CDR3 totals 15 residues. The J segment lost 5 bases and the V segment lost 1 base, leaving 8 bases of the junction unmatched. Germline lookup yields CDR1 MDHEN and CDR2 SYDVKM. The CDR3 loop reads CASSLFAGVKNEQYF. CDR3 DNA: TGTGCCAGCAGTTTATTCGCGGGAGTAAAAAACGAGCAGTACTTC.